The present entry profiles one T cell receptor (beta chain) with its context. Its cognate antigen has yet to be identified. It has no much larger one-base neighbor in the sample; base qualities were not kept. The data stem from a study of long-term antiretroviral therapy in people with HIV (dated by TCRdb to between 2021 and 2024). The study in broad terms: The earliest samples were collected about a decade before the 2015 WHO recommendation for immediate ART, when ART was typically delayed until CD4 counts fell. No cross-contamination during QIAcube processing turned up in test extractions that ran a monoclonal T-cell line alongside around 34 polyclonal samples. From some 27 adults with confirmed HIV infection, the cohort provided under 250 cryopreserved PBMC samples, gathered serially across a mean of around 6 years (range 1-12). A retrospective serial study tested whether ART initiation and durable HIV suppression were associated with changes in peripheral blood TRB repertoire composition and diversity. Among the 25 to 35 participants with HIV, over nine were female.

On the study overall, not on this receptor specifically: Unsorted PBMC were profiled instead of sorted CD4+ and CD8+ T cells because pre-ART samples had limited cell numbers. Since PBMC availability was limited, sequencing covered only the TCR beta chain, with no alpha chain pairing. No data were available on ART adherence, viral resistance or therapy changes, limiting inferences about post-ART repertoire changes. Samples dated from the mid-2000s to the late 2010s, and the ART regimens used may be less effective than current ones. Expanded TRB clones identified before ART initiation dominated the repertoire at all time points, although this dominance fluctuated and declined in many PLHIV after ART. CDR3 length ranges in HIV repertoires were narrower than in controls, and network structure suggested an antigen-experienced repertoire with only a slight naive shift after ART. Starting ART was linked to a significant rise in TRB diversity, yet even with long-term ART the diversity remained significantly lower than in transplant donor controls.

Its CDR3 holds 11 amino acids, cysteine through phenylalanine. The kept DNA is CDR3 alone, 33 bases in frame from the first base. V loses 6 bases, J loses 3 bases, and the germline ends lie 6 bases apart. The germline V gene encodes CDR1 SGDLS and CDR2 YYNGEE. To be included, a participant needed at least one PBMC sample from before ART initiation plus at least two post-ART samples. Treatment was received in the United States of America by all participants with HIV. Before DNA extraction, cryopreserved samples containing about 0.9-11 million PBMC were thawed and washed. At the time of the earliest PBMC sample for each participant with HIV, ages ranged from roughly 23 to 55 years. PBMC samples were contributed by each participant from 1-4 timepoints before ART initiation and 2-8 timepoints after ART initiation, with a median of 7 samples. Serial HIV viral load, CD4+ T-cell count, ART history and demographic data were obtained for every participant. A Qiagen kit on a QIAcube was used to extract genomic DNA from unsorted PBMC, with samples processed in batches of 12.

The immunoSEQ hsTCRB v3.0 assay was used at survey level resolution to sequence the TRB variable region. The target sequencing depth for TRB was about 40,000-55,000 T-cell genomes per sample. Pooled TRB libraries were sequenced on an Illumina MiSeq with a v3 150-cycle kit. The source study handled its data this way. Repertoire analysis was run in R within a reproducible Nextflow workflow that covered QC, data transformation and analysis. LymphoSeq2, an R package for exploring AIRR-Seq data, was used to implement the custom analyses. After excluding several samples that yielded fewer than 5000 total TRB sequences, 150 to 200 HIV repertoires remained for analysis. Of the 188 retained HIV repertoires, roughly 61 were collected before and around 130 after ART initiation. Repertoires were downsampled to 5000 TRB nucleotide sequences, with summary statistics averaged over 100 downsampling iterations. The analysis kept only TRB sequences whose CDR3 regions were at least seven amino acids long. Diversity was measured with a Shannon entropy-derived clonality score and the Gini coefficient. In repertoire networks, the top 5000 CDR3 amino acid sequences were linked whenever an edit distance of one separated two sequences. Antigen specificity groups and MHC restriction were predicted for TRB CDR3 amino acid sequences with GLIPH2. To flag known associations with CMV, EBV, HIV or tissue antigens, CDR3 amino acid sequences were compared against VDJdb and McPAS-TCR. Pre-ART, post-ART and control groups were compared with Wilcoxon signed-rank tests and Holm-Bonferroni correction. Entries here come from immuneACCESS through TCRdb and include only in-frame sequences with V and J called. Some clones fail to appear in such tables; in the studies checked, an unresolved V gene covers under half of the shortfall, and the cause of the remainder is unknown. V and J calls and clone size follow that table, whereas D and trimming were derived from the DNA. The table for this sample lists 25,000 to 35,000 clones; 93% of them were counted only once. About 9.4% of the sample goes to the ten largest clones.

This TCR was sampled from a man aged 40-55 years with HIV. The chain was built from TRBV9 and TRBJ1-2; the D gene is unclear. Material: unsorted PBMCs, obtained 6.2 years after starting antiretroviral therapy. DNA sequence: TGTGCCAGCACCCGGGACTATGGCTACACCTTC. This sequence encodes CASTRDYGYTF.